One and the same sample provided the 16 T cell receptor beta chains below, sequenced in a study of vaccination and CD4 T cells after COVID-19. Which antigens these TCRs recognize remains unknown. The Oncomine TCR Beta short-read assay was applied to DNA of cultured CD4+ T cells. MiXCR, applied by TCRdb to the PCR reads, yields one record per CDR3 protein. The sample carries 13,000 or so distinct CDR3 sequences, approximately 58% recorded once. The treatment is: approximately 10-day PBMC culture with coronavirus spike peptide pools or control peptides (ViraFEST assay). The sample was CD4+ T cells from blood, cultured in vitro. The receptors shown here come from a human donor who had recovered from COVID-19.

The J gene is TRBJ2-5, the V gene TRBV12-3 or TRBV12-4; the D gene is possibly TRBD2 (6 bases). With 6 bases removed from V and 4 bases from J, the gap between germline ends came to 15 bases. This CDR3 is built from 14 residues. Here the CDR3 reads CASRMLYGGETQYF. In DNA form, the CDR3 reads TGTGCCAGCAGGATGCTTTACGGGGGAGAGACCCAGTACTTC.

This clonotype was observed a handful of times. The V call is TRBV20-1, the J call TRBJ2-7, with D hard to call. V was clipped by 1 base and J by 2 bases, with 9 bases between them. This CDR3 comprises 13 residues. Germline V gives CDR1 DFQATT, CDR2 SNEGSKA (reference sequence). The CDR3 region has the DNA TGCAGTGCTAGAGTTTCGGCTACCTACGAGCAGTACTTC. This gives the protein CSARVSATYEQYF.

V and J are TRBV2 and TRBJ2-1, with unresolved D. Trimming stripped 6 bases from V and 12 bases from J, with 12 bases between. The CDR3 extends over 11 amino acids. Germline CDR1 reads SNHLY; CDR2 reads FYNNEI. CDR3 residues: CASRELRLQFF. CDR3 in DNA: TGTGCCAGCAGGGAGCTCCGACTGCAGTTCTTC.

The genes are TRBV6-1 and TRBJ2-5; 8 nucleotides match TRBD1. The germline gives CDR1 MNHNS, CDR2 SASEGT. The V segment lost 6 bases and the J segment 5 bases; nucleotides outside the gene matches: 11. The CDR3 is made up of 15 amino acids. CDR3 nucleotide sequence: TGTGCCAGCAGAACGGGCAGGGGGCGAGTTGAGACCCAGTACTTC. It specifies CASRTGRGRVETQYF.

This chain joins TRBV27 and TRBJ2-5; 8 bases agree with TRBD1. V lost 5 bases, J lost 2 bases, and 7 bases stayed unmatched. Germline V lookup: CDR1 MNHEY, CDR2 SMNVEV (reference sequence). The CDR3 is 15 amino acids. CDR3 sequence: CASSPRTGKQETQYF. The CDR3 region has the DNA TGTGCCAGCAGTCCCCGGACAGGGAAACAAGAGACCCAGTACTTC.

This chain uses TRBV6-1 with TRBJ1-4; 9 bases line up with TRBD1. The V gene end was trimmed by 6 bases and the J gene end by 7 bases; junction bases not matched to a gene: 6. Germline V gives CDR1 MNHNS, CDR2 SASEGT. This CDR3 has 14 residues. In DNA, the CDR3 is TGTGCCAGCAGCAGGGACAGGGAGGGTGAAAAACTGTTTTTT. Translating it yields CASSRDREGEKLFF.

The chain couples TRBV7-8 to TRBJ2-1, with a possible D match to TRBD1 (5 bases). The CDR3 consists of 16 residues. CDR1 and CDR2 (germline): SGHVS, FQNEAQ. V gave up 2 bases and J gave up 0 bases, with 11 bases separating them. The CDR3 here is CASSLYRGSSYNEQFF. As DNA, the CDR3 is TGTGCCAGCAGCTTATATAGGGGAAGCTCCTACAATGAGCAGTTCTTC.

The chain recombines TRBV7-2 with TRBJ2-7, with TRBD1 matching over 7 bases. V was pared by 5 bases and J by 1 base, with 11 bases of the junction left unmatched. Germline CDR1 is SGHTA and CDR2 is FQGNSA. The length of the CDR3 is 16 residues. CDR3 nucleotide sequence: TGTGCCAGCAGCCGAGGGGGCAGCGCGAAATCCTACGAGCAGTACTTC. Amino acid sequence: CASSRGGSAKSYEQYF.

V gene TRBV2 combines with J gene TRBJ1-6; TRBD1 matches 8 bases. Germline CDR1 SNHLY, CDR2 FYNNEI. This CDR3 spans 13 amino acids. J was trimmed by 9 bases and V by 8 bases; bases with no gene match: 6. In DNA, the CDR3 is TGTGCCAGCGGGAGGGACAGGTCTTCACCCCTCCACTTT. This sequence encodes CASGRDRSSPLHF.

The chain is built from TRBV30 and TRBJ1-2; D unresolved. The ends were cut back, 5 bases at V and 2 bases at J, with 3 bases in the middle. In germline, CDR1 is GTSNPN, CDR2 SVGIG (reference sequence). The CDR3 spans 10 residues. This chain's CDR3 is CAWGNYGYTF. CDR3 DNA: TGTGCCTGGGGGAACTATGGCTACACCTTC.

The chain has TRBV10-3 and TRBJ2-1; 13 positions match TRBD2. The CDR3 contains 14 residues. With 6 bases clipped from V and 10 bases from J, the junction kept 6 bases outside the gene matches. CDR1 is ENHRY, CDR2 SYGVKD, per germline. The CDR3 bases are TGTGCCATCAGCGGACTAGCGGGAGTTAGCGAGCAGTTCTTC. Its protein is CAISGLAGVSEQFF.

The V call is TRBV20-1, the J call TRBJ2-3; either TRBD1 or TRBD2 may supply D (6 bases each). Per germline, CDR1 DFQATT and CDR2 SNEGSKA (reference sequence). V lost 1 base and J lost 1, with 15 bases in between. This CDR3 region has 16 residues. As DNA, the CDR3 is TGCAGTGCTAGAGGAACGGGGGCGTATGGCACAGATACGCAGTATTTT. Its translation is CSARGTGAYGTDTQYF.

The table lists this clonotype with a few counts. This chain connects TRBV15 to TRBJ2-2; D not certain. Germline values: CDR1 LNHNV, CDR2 YYDKDF (reference sequence). CDR3 size: 16 residues. The germline V and J ends were trimmed by 0 bases and 5 bases, with 13 bases remaining between them. CDR3 in DNA: TGTGCCACCAGCAGAGATCCCCCCGGTGGGACCGGGGAGCTGTTTTTT. Residues: CATSRDPPGGTGELFF.

This clonotype occurred a few times. The V call is TRBV20-1, the J call TRBJ1-5; unclear D gene. Per germline, CDR1 DFQATT and CDR2 SNEGSKA (reference sequence). Trimming shortened V by 5 bases and J by 0 bases, and 8 bases separated the two germline ends. There are 13 residues in the CDR3. The CDR3 DNA follows: TGCAGTGCTCAATCAGTTAGCAATCAGCCCCAGCATTTT. Translated: CSAQSVSNQPQHF.

The chain joins TRBV19 to TRBJ2-2; D is unresolved. Germline CDR1 LNHDA, CDR2 SQIVND (reference sequence). V lost 3 bases, J lost 6 bases, and 11 bases lay in between. CDR3 length equals 14 residues. The CDR3 loop reads CASSMSGLPGELFF. In nucleotides, the CDR3 is TGTGCCAGTAGTATGTCCGGGCTTCCCGGGGAGCTGTTTTTT. Full variable domain (missing parts from reference TRBV19 and TRBJ2-2): DGGITQSPKYLFRKEGQNVTLSCEQNLNHDAMYWYRQDPGQGLRLIYYSQIVNDFQKGDIAEGYSVSREKKESFPLTVTSAQKNPTAFYLCASSMSGLPGELFFGEGSRLTVL.

J is TRBJ2-1 and V is TRBV2; D may be TRBD2 (6 bases). Trimming cost V 3 bases and J 5 bases, with 14 bases left between them. CDR1 is SNHLY, CDR2 FYNNEI, per germline. The CDR3 contains 15 residues. The DNA for the CDR3 is TGTGCCAGCAGTGAGATGGGGGAGGCGAACAATGAGCAGTTCTTC. Its protein is CASSEMGEANNEQFF.